This T cell receptor (beta chain) was retrieved from a study of human T cells and chemical hapten exposure. Turning to the study itself: Alopecia universalis, totalis or areata was present in patients who were mostly female.

Germline V CDR1 and CDR2: SGHTA, FQGNSA. V lost 7 bases to trimming and J lost 1 base, with 11 bases between them. The CDR3 is 14 residues long. In TCRdb, the RACE reads were re-called with MiXCR into one record per CDR3 protein. This sample yields nearly 350,000 distinct CDR3 sequences, of which under 8% are seen a single time; approximately 8.9% belongs to the top ten. Documented time point: patch test 1, 2 weeks after DPC sensitization. Treatment meaning: therapeutic diphenylcyclopropenone sensitization with weekly scalp DPC. In every case, blood was obtained before the patch test was applied. RNA extraction used unfractionated whole blood as the source of total RNA.

The V gene is TRBV7-2, the J gene TRBJ1-5; D not resolved. The specimen was whole blood, collected in connection with sensitization to the hapten diphenylcyclopropenone (DPC). This TCR came from a woman under 30 with alopecia areata. Some clones in this sample may be carry-over from other donors' samples. The CDR3: CASNKGLSNQPQHF. The CDR3 nucleotides are TGTGCCAGCAATAAAGGGCTGAGCAATCAGCCCCAGCATTTT.